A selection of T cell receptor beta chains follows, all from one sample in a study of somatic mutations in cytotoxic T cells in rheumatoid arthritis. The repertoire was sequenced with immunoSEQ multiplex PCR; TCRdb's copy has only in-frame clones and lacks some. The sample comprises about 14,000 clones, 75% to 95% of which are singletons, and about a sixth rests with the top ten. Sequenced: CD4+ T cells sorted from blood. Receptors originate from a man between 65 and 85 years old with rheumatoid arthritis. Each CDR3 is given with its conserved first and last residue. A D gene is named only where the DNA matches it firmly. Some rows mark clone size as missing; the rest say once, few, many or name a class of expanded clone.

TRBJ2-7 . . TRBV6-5 TGTGCCAGCAGTTACTCGACAGGCTACGAGCAGTACTTC CASSYSTGYEQYF
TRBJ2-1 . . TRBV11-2 TGTGCCAGCAGCTTCCGTTTCGGGTACAATGAGCAGTTCTTC CASSFRFGYNEQFF
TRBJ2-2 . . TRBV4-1 TGCGCCAGCAGCCATCCGGCAAAGGACTTTTCGAACACCGGGGAGCTGTTTTTT CASSHPAKDFSNTGELFF
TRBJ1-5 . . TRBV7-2 TGTGCCAGCAGCCCCGACGGCGGGAATCAGCCCCAGCATTTT CASSPDGGNQPQHF
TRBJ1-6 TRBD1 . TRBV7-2 TGTGCCAGCAGCTCGGACAGGGGAGAGAATTCACCCCTCCACTTT CASSSDRGENSPLHF
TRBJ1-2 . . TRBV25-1 TGTGCCAGCAGCCCGGGACTCGACTATGGCTACACCTTC CASSPGLDYGYTF
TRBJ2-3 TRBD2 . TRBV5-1 TGCGCCAGCAGCTGGGGACTAGCGGGGGGGTCTACAGATACGCAGTATTTT CASSWGLAGGSTDTQYF
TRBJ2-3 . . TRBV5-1 TGCGCCAGCAGCCCTCGGGGGGACAACGCAGATACGCAGTATTTT CASSPRGDNADTQYF
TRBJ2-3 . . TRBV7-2 TGTGCCAGCAGCTTAGTGCGTTACCGCACAGATACGCAGTATTTT CASSLVRYRTDTQYF
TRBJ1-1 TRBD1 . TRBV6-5 TGTGCCAGCAGGTTCTTAGGGGGCCGGGCTGAAGCTTTCTTT CASRFLGGRAEAFF
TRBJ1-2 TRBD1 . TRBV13 TGTGCCAGCAGCTCCATTCAGGGGGCCGGTGGCTACACCTTC CASSSIQGAGGYTF
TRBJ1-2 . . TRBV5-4 TGTGCCAGCAGCTCCCCCGACGGGGGGCCCTATGGCTACACCTTC CASSSPDGGPYGYTF
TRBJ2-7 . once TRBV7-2 TGTGCCAGCAGCCCCACAGGGACGAACGAGCAGTACTTC CASSPTGTNEQYF
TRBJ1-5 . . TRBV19 TGTGCCAGTACTACGGAGGGCAATCAGCCCCAGCATTTT CASTTEGNQPQHF
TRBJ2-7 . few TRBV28 TGTGCCAGCAGTTCAAACTACGAGCAGTACTTC CASSSNYEQYF
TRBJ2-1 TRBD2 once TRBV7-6 TGTGCCAGCAGCTCGGCGGGACTAGTAACCAATGAGCAGTTCTTC CASSSAGLVTNEQFF
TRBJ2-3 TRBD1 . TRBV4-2 TGTGCCAGCAGCCAAGAGGGTGGACAGGGCGGCACAGATACGCAGTATTTT CASSQEGGQGGTDTQYF
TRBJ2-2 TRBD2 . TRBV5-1 TGCGCCAGCAGCCTAGGACTAGCGGGAGGCGGTGGGGAGCTGTTTTTT CASSLGLAGGGGELFF
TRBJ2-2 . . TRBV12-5 TGTGCTAGTGGCCCGACGACGGCACCAGGCGCCGGGGAGCTGTTTTTT CASGPTTAPGAGELFF
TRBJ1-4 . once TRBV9 TGTGCCAGCAGCGTAGGTGCCACGGACATGAGTGAAAAACTGTTTTTT CASSVGATDMSEKLFF
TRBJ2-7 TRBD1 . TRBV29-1 TGCAGCGTTGAAAGACAGGGGGCGAACGAGCAGTACTTC CSVERQGANEQYF
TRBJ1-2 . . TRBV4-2 TGTGCCAGCAGCCCCCCCCGGGGGGGAGGCTACACCTTC CASSPPRGGGYTF
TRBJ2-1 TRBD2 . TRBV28 TGTGCCAGCAGTTCCCCCCCTAGCGGCCCAATTCGGTTCTTC CASSSPPSGPIRFF
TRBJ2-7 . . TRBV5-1 TGCGCCAGCAGCTTGGACGCGGGGGCGGACCTTGGGTACTTC CASSLDAGADLGYF
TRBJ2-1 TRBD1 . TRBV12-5 TGTGCTAGTGGCCGCCAGACCGGGACAGTTTCCTACAATGAGCAGTTCTTC CASGRQTGTVSYNEQFF
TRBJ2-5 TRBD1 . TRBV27 TGTGCCAGCAGACAGGGGGCCCAAGAGACCCAGTACTTC CASRQGAQETQYF
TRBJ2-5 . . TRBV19 TGTGCCAGTAGTATGGCAGGGCGACAAGAGACCCAGTACTTC CASSMAGRQETQYF
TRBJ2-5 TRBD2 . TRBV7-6 TGTGCCAGCAGCCTAGTGGCGGGAGGGCCGGAGACCCAGTACTTC CASSLVAGGPETQYF
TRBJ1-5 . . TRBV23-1 TGCGCCAGCAGTCAATCAGGCGGGGGCGAGTCTCAGCCCCAGCATTTT CASSQSGGGESQPQHF
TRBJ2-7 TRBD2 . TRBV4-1 TGCGCCAGCAGCCAAGGACTAGCCCTCTACGAGCAGTACTTC CASSQGLALYEQYF
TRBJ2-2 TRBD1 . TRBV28 TGTGCCAGCAGTTTATTTAAGTCGACAGGGACGGACACCGGGGAGCTGTTTTTT CASSLFKSTGTDTGELFF
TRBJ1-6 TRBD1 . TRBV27 TGTGCCAGCAGCTCCGGACAGGGAGGTTCACCCCTCCACTTT CASSSGQGGSPLHF
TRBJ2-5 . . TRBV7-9 TGTGCCAGCAGCTTAGCCGGGGTAGGGGAGACCCAGTACTTC CASSLAGVGETQYF
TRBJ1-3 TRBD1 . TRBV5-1 TGCGCCAGCAGCTTGGGACAGGGGGATGGAAACACCATATATTTT CASSLGQGDGNTIYF
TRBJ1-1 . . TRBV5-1 TGCGCCAGTAGCTTCAACACAGTCAACACTGAAGCTTTCTTT CASSFNTVNTEAFF
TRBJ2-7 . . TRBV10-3 TGTGCCATCAGTGAGTCTAGGGGGTGGTCCTACGAGCAGTACTTC CAISESRGWSYEQYF
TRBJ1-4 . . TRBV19 TGTGCCAGTAGTATAGATTTCGGACAAATGGCAACTAATGAAAAACTGTTTTTT CASSIDFGQMATNEKLFF
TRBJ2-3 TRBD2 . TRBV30 TGTGCCCGAACCGCTAGCGGGGGGGGAGATACGCAGTATTTT CARTASGGGDTQYF
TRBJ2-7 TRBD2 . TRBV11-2 TGTGCCAGCAGCCAAACTAGCGGGGCGAACTACGAGCAGTACTTC CASSQTSGANYEQYF
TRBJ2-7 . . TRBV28 TGTGCCAGCACTAGGGGCCGGGAGCAGTACTTC CASTRGREQYF
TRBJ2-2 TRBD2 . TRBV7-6 TGTGCCAGCAGCTTAGGTAGCGGGGTGAACACCGGGGAGCTGTTTTTT CASSLGSGVNTGELFF
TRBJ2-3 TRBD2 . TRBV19 TGTGCCAGTAGTTCCCGGACTAGCGGGAGCACAGATACGCAGTATTTT CASSSRTSGSTDTQYF
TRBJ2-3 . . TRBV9 TGTGCCAGCAGCGTAGGGCCGGGGGGCGTCGCAGATACGCAGTATTTT CASSVGPGGVADTQYF
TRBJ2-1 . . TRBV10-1 TGCGCCAGCAGTGCGGTGCTCACAGGGCAGCAGTTCTTC CASSAVLTGQQFF
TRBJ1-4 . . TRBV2 TGTGCCAGCAGTGCCCCAGGGGATGAAAAACTGTTTTTT CASSAPGDEKLFF